The 16 T cell receptor beta chains presented below share a single source sample, sequenced in a study of blood T cell repertoires in COVID-19. Measured with immunoSEQ multiplex PCR; TCRdb has only the in-frame clones, and not every one. Here the sample spans some 150,000 clones, around 89% being singletons. The sequenced material came from PBMCs or T cells enriched from blood (not recorded which). These receptors came from a woman aged 18 to 35 who had recovered from COVID-19.

The chain joins TRBV28 to TRBJ1-5; TRBD1 matches at 8 bases. The germline V gene encodes CDR1 MDHEN and CDR2 SYDVKM. The J segment lost 5 bases and the V segment lost 2 bases, leaving 20 bases of the junction unmatched. The CDR3 spans 20 residues. DNA for the CDR3: TGTGCCAGCAGTTTACGACCGAGCCGCAGATGGACAGGGAGGGATCAGCCCCAGCATTTT. It specifies CASSLRPSRRWTGRDQPQHF.

This clone was seen a single time. The chain links TRBV29-1 to TRBJ1-2; 8 nucleotides match TRBD1. The CDR3 has 15 residues. The germline CDR1 and CDR2 sequences are SQVTM and ANQGSEA. Unmatched junction bases numbered 12, after V lost 8 bases and J lost 1 base. CDR3 in DNA: TGCAGCACACGACAGGGGCGAACGAATAACTATGGCTACACCTTC. This encodes CSTRQGRTNNYGYTF.

The table lists this clone with a few counts. The V and J genes are TRBV11-3 and TRBJ2-1; maybe TRBD2 (6 bases). V was cut by 2 bases and J by 0 bases, with 20 bases left in between. The CDR3 contains 19 residues. Germline V gene lookup returns CDR1 SGHNT and CDR2 YENEEA. This CDR3 reads CASSLLAPKKKSSYNEQFF. As DNA, the CDR3 is TGTGCCAGCAGCTTACTAGCGCCTAAGAAAAAGAGCTCCTACAATGAGCAGTTCTTC.

This chain links TRBV5-1 with TRBJ2-1; D may be TRBD2 (6 bases). CDR1 and CDR2 (germline): SGHRS, YFSETQ. The CDR3 has 18 residues. The ends were cut back, 0 bases at V and 8 bases at J, with 24 bases in the middle. In nucleotides, the CDR3 is TGCGCCAGCAGCTTGGTCTCTAGCGCCACCAGTTTCCTCGATGAGCAGTTCTTC. This sequence encodes CASSLVSSATSFLDEQFF.

V is TRBV7-2 and J is TRBJ2-7, with TRBD1 matching 8 bases. Losses at the gene ends were 5 bases for V and 5 bases for J; bases not matched to a gene: 5. In germline, CDR1 is SGHTA, CDR2 FQGNSA. This CDR3 is built from 13 residues. Written as DNA, the CDR3 is TGTGCCAGCAGCCTGGACAGGGTCGACGAGCAGTACTTC. Amino acids: CASSLDRVDEQYF.

The chain employs TRBV30 and TRBJ1-2; TRBD1 might be the D (6 bases). The CDR3 is 14 amino acids. Trimming took 5 bases from V and 3 from J, leaving 16 bases between them. The germline V gene has CDR1 GTSNPN and CDR2 SVGIG (reference sequence). The CDR3 spells CAWVGAGKYYGYTF. Here the CDR3 DNA reads TGTGCCTGGGTGGGGGCAGGGAAATACTATGGCTACACCTTC.

This chain links TRBV7-2 with TRBJ1-4; 7 bases are a match to TRBD1. In germline, CDR1 is SGHTA, CDR2 FQGNSA. Trimming at V came to 1 base and at J to 10 bases, leaving 15 bases not matched to a gene. The CDR3 extends over 17 amino acids. CDR3 bases: TGTGCCAGCAGCTTAGACCCGACGGACAGGTCGTATGGAAAACTGTTTTTT. Translated: CASSLDPTDRSYGKLFF.

The gene calls are TRBV28 and TRBJ1-2; the D gene is possibly TRBD1 (6 bases). The germline V gene has CDR1 MDHEN and CDR2 SYDVKM. V was shortened by 5 bases and J by 6 bases, with 16 bases between the two germline ends. The CDR3 is made up of 14 amino acids. The CDR3 protein is CASSPTPGVHGYTF. CDR3 in DNA: TGTGCCAGCAGTCCTACCCCAGGGGTTCATGGCTACACCTTC.

The CDR3 sequence: CASSARGLATDTQYF. The CDR3 DNA reads TGTGCCAGCAGCGCTAGGGGACTAGCCACAGATACGCAGTATTTT. The J gene is TRBJ2-3, the V gene TRBV7-2, with 9 bases that match TRBD2. There are 15 residues in the CDR3. The germline V gene has CDR1 SGHTA and CDR2 FQGNSA. Germline trimming cut 5 bases from V and 2 bases from J; bases unmatched to any gene: 5.

This chain joins TRBV3-1 (or the pseudogene TRBV3-2) and TRBJ1-5; maybe TRBD1 (5 bases). This CDR3 has 13 residues. Germline V gene sequence: CDR1 LGHDT, CDR2 YNNKEL (reference sequence). Deletions cut 4 bases from V and 7 bases from J, with 11 bases between. In DNA, the CDR3 is TGTGCCAGCAGCCTCGCCCCAGGGCAGCCCCAGCATTTT. Translation: CASSLAPGQPQHF.

The chain recombines TRBV18 with TRBJ2-2, with a possible D match to TRBD2 (6 bases). The CDR3 contains 16 residues. Trimming removed 1 base at V and 1 base at J, with 10 bases between. The germline CDR1 and CDR2 sequences are KGHSH and LQKENI. The CDR3 sequence is CASSPLSGRNTGELFF. The DNA of the CDR3 is TGTGCCAGCTCACCACTTAGCGGTCGGAACACCGGGGAGCTGTTTTTT.

The J gene is TRBJ2-7, the V gene TRBV3-1 (or the pseudogene TRBV3-2), with 7 bases lining up with TRBD1. Germline V gene data show CDR1 as LGHDT and CDR2 as YNNKEL (reference sequence). The CDR3 spans 13 residues. V dropped 10 bases and J dropped 7; count of bases not matched to a gene: 13. The CDR3 nucleotides are TGTGCCACCTCCTCCATTAGGGGGCGTGAGCAGTACTTC. It codes for CATSSIRGREQYF.

V gene TRBV6-1 combines with J gene TRBJ2-7; 9 bases align to TRBD2. The V gene end was trimmed by 4 bases and the J gene end by 2 bases; junction bases not matched to a gene: 9. The CDR3 runs to 16 residues. The germline V gene has CDR1 MNHNS and CDR2 SASEGT. The CDR3 region is CASSGFKREAAYEQYF. The CDR3 bases are TGTGCCAGCAGTGGGTTCAAGCGGGAGGCCGCCTACGAGCAGTACTTC.

The J gene is TRBJ2-7, the V gene TRBV19; 9 bases align to TRBD1. Unmatched junction bases numbered 6, after V lost 4 bases and J lost 2 bases. Germline V gene sequence: CDR1 LNHDA, CDR2 SQIVND (reference sequence). There are 15 residues in the CDR3. Written as DNA, the CDR3 is TGTGCCAGTAGTAATACCGGGACAGGGACCTACGAGCAGTACTTC. Its translation is CASSNTGTGTYEQYF.

The chain links TRBV9 to TRBJ2-1, with a possible D match to TRBD2 (5 bases). CDR1 is SGDLS, CDR2 YYNGEE, per germline. There are 15 residues in the CDR3. V lost 0 bases, J lost 4 bases, and 11 bases lay in between. Written as DNA, the CDR3 is TGTGCCAGCAGCGTAGGTCCTAGCCCGTACAATGAGCAGTTCTTC. Its translation is CASSVGPSPYNEQFF.

This chain uses TRBV7-9 with TRBJ2-3; D may be TRBD2 (5 bases). V dropped 5 bases and J dropped 6 bases, with 18 bases sitting between them. The CDR3 has 15 amino acids. The germline gives CDR1 SEHNR, CDR2 FQNEAQ (reference sequence). This CDR3 reads CASSPRSTIADTQYF. CDR3 sequence (DNA): TGTGCCAGCAGCCCTCGTAGTACTATAGCGGATACGCAGTATTTT.